This T cell receptor (beta chain) appears in the sequencing data of a study of T cells after yellow fever vaccination. Study observations and caveats: CD4 and CD8 compartments shared a small share of clonotypes.

Using its own MiXCR run on the 5' RACE reads, TCRdb lists one record per CDR3 protein. The sample includes under 200,000 distinct CDR3 sequences, roughly 9.6% seen only once; the top ten take approximately 34%. Per germline, CDR1 SGHRS and CDR2 YFSETQ. This CDR3 is 16 amino acids long. Unmatched junction bases numbered 8, after V lost 1 base and J lost 4 bases. In this sample, this clonotype turned up many times. Its matching antigen is unknown. The chain couples TRBV5-1 to TRBJ2-1; 7 bases line up with TRBD2. Sequences were derived from CD8+ T cells sorted from PBMCs, sampled 15 days after the yellow fever booster vaccination. The TCR sequence derives from a man aged 18 to 35 who received the YFV17D yellow fever vaccine. The CDR3 loop is CASSLFASGDYNEQFF. The CDR3 DNA reads as TGCGCCAGCAGCTTGTTTGCTAGCGGAGATTACAATGAGCAGTTCTTC.